This paragraph covers one T cell receptor beta chain sequence. Germline V gene lookup returns CDR1 SEHNR and CDR2 FQNEAQ (reference sequence). With 5 bases clipped from V and 14 bases from J, the junction kept 6 bases outside the gene matches. This CDR3 spans 14 amino acids. The sample comes from a study of PD-L1 blockade in urothelial cancer. Time point in this sample: pretreatment peripheral blood. TCRdb's table, derived via immunoSEQ multiplex PCR, lists solely in-frame clones and lacks some. The sample shows fewer than 60,000 clones, about 86% of them seen only once. The source was PBMCs, collected around atezolizumab (anti-PD-L1) treatment. This chain uses TRBV7-9 with TRBJ2-1; 16 positions match TRBD2. The TCR was taken from a man in his 70s with urothelial cancer. The CDR3 nucleotides are TGTGCCAGCAGCGCCGGGACTAGCGGGGGGGAGGAGTTCTTC. Translation: CASSAGTSGGEEFF.